A single TCR beta chain is shown here with its context. Its antigen is unknown. The V end was cut by 6 bases, the J end by 6 bases, with 10 bases between. From germline, CDR1 is MNHNS and CDR2 SASEGT. The CDR3 spans 12 residues. The data originate from a study of T cell repertoires in cytomegalovirus infection. About the research overall: Recently identified HLA-C-restricted CMV epitopes were among the peptides used.

TCRdb recomputed calls from the reads with MiXCR, one row per CDR3 protein. The sample records roughly 340,000 distinct CDR3 sequences, almost 30% being singletons. The source material was cultured PBMCs, sampled from culture after CMV antigen stimulation. The rearrangement uses TRBV6-1 and TRBJ2-3; unclear D gene. The clonotype originates from a human donor in good health (CMV status not recorded). Some clones in this sample may be carry-over from other donors' samples. CDR3 nucleotide sequence: TGTGCCAGCAGGAGGACGATCGATACGCAGTATTTT. Translation: CASRRTIDTQYF.